The sample holds one count of the clone carrying this TCR beta chain. The CDR3 covers 16 residues. V dropped 2 bases and J dropped 4; count of bases not matched to a gene: 4. Germline assignment: CDR1 MNHNS and CDR2 SASEGT. This record comes from a study of technical replicates of blood from a few donors. Method: immunoSEQ multiplex PCR; TCRdb's copy keeps in-frame clones and lacks some. This sample has about 82,000 clones, with over 90% found just once. The sample comprised T cells isolated from PBMCs. This chain uses TRBV6-1 with TRBJ2-3; 12 bases map to TRBD1. The sequence was collected from a human donor in good health. CDR3 protein: CASSEPGQGAPDTQYF. CDR3 nucleotide sequence: TGTGCCAGCAGTGAACCGGGACAGGGGGCTCCAGATACGCAGTATTTT.